Included here is one TCR beta chain sequence, with context. Its antigen remains unidentified. This CDR3 has 17 residues. V was shortened by 5 bases and J by 7 bases, with 24 bases between the two germline ends. Per the germline V gene, CDR1 is MNHEY and CDR2 is SMNVEV (reference sequence). Assay used: immunoSEQ multiplex PCR; TCRdb lists only in-frame clones, some missing. Among about 74,000 clones listed, 80% to 85% were seen once. These data belong to a study of PD-L1 blockade in urothelial cancer. For the study at large: Individuals in the cohort had been given 0 to 3 earlier chemotherapy regimens. A median around 150,000 T cells were found in blood samples.

Study-wide results and caveats: More expansion of tumor-associated blood clones, seen at 3 weeks, marked durable-benefit patients.

This sample comprised PBMCs, obtained around atezolizumab (anti-PD-L1) treatment. J is TRBJ1-5 and V is TRBV27; maybe TRBD1 (5 bases). The sequence came from a man aged 65 to 79 with urothelial cancer. The CDR3 here is CASSPRVGLGSLQPQHF. For the CDR3, the DNA is TGTGCCAGCAGTCCACGTGTGGGGCTGGGGTCGTTACAGCCCCAGCATTTT.